The 29 T cell receptor beta chains in this list originate from one sample, sequenced in a study of T cell responses to AZD1222 COVID-19 vaccine. Clones were read by immunoSEQ multiplex PCR, and TCRdb kept only the in-frame ones, dropping some. The sample contains some 90,000 clones, roughly 89% of which appear only once. The sequences come from peripheral blood, collected 28 days after the second AZD1222 dose. The receptor set was obtained from an adult who received the AZD1222 COVID-19 vaccine.

This chain joins TRBV11-2 and TRBJ1-2; tentatively, D is TRBD1 (5 bases). From germline, CDR1 is SGHAT and CDR2 FQNNGV. There are 15 residues in the CDR3. V was cut by 2 bases and J by 3 bases, with 13 bases left in between. CDR3 coding DNA: TGTGCCAGCAGCTTATCACATCTAGGGGACTATGGCTACACCTTC. It codes for CASSLSHLGDYGYTF.

A note on this clone: The same CDR3 arises from other DNA sequences in this sample as well. J is TRBJ2-5 and V is TRBV7-9, with D maybe TRBD1 (6 bases). The CDR3 has 13 amino acids. Germline loops: CDR1 SEHNR, CDR2 FQNEAQ (reference sequence). The V end was cut by 1 base, the J end by 5 bases, with 8 bases between. The CDR3 spells CASSLGGQETQYF. The CDR3 DNA is TGTGCCAGCAGCTTAGGGGGGCAGGAGACCCAGTACTTC.

V is TRBV19 and J is TRBJ1-5; D not resolved. The CDR3 covers 13 residues. Trimming shortened V by 5 bases and J by 6 bases, and 11 bases separated the two germline ends. Germline CDR1 and CDR2: LNHDA and SQIVND (reference sequence). The CDR3 spells CASSPPYLQPQHF. The CDR3 DNA reads as TGTGCCAGTAGTCCCCCCTACCTTCAGCCCCAGCATTTT.

This sequence joins TRBV29-1 and TRBJ2-7; TRBD1 matches at 8 bases. This CDR3 has 13 amino acids. CDR1 is SQVTM, CDR2 ANQGSEA, per germline. Trimming at V came to 4 bases and at J to 7 bases, leaving 9 bases not matched to a gene. CDR3 protein: CSVGTGRNGEQYF. CDR3 in DNA: TGCAGCGTTGGGACAGGGAGAAATGGGGAGCAGTACTTC.

The gene calls are TRBV2 and TRBJ1-3; no clear D gene. The CDR3 is 13 residues long. Germline-derived CDR1 and CDR2 are SNHLY and FYNNEI. Trimming left V 7 bases short and J 0 bases short, with 7 bases between. The CDR3, as DNA: TGTGCCAGCAAGCCGCACTCTGGAAACACCATATATTTT. Translating gives CASKPHSGNTIYF.

The V call is TRBV3-1 (or the pseudogene TRBV3-2), the J call TRBJ1-3; D not certain. V gave up 0 bases and J gave up 4 bases, with 4 bases separating them. The germline gives CDR1 LGHDT, CDR2 YNNKEL (reference sequence). CDR3 size: 13 residues. CDR3 nucleotides: TGTGCCAGCAGCCAAGAGGGGGGAAACACCATATATTTT. This gives the protein CASSQEGGNTIYF.

J is TRBJ2-5 and V is TRBV18; no definite D call. V gave up 6 bases and J gave up 5 bases, with 13 bases separating them. The CDR3 has 13 residues. Germline loops: CDR1 KGHSH, CDR2 LQKENI. CDR3 loop: CASSPTSTETQYF. The CDR3 DNA reads TGTGCCAGCTCCCCAACATCGACGGAGACCCAGTACTTC.

The chain links TRBV7-3 to TRBJ1-4; 12 bases match TRBD1. Germline trimming cut 5 bases from V and 7 bases from J; bases unmatched to any gene: 11. Germline V gene lookup returns CDR1 SGHTA and CDR2 FQGTGA. This CDR3 has 17 amino acids. CDR3 sequence reads: CASSTGQGAPEGEKLFF. CDR3 nucleotide sequence: TGTGCCAGCAGCACGGGACAGGGGGCGCCGGAAGGTGAAAAACTGTTTTTT.

This clone has a single count. This chain connects TRBV5-1 to TRBJ1-2; 7 bases map to TRBD1. Per germline, CDR1 SGHRS and CDR2 YFSETQ. The V gene end was trimmed by 4 bases and the J gene end by 1 base; junction bases not matched to a gene: 7. The CDR3 is made up of 15 amino acids. CDR3 loop: CASSADRPLNYGYTF. CDR3 nucleotide sequence: TGCGCCAGCAGCGCGGACAGGCCACTTAACTATGGCTACACCTTC.

The chain combines TRBV12-3 or TRBV12-4 with TRBJ2-1; D is unresolved. The V end was cut by 4 bases, the J end by 4 bases, with 2 bases between. There are 11 residues in the CDR3. The CDR3 protein is CASSWYNEQFF. The CDR3 nucleotides read TGTGCCAGCAGTTGGTACAATGAGCAGTTCTTC.

The CDR3 nucleotides read TGTGCCAGCAGCAAAAGACAGGGGAGGTCGAAGTTCTTC. Residues: CASSKRQGRSKFF. The gene calls are TRBV7-2 and TRBJ2-1; 8 positions match TRBD1. Germline V gene data show CDR1 as SGHTA and CDR2 as FQGNSA. V shed 5 bases and J 14 bases; nucleotides not matched to a gene: 11. This CDR3 is built from 13 residues. Full variable domain (remainder filled in from reference TRBV7-2 and TRBJ2-1): GAGVSQSPSNKVTEKGKDVELRCDPISGHTALYWYRQSLGQGLEFLIYFQGNSAPDKSGLPSDRFSAERTGGSVSTLTIQRTQQEDSAVYLCASSKRQGRSKFFGPGTRLTVL.

The V call is TRBV5-1, the J call TRBJ1-4; no clear D. V was clipped by 4 bases and J by 5 bases, with 15 bases between them. Looked up from germline, CDR1 is SGHRS and CDR2 is YFSETQ. The CDR3 loop spans 15 amino acids. CDR3 coding DNA: TGCGCCAGCAGCCCAGGAAACGGCCTGAATGAAAAACTGTTTTTT. Protein sequence: CASSPGNGLNEKLFF.

The chain combines TRBV15 with TRBJ1-4; possible D gene TRBD1, 5 bases. Germline CDR1 reads LNHNV; CDR2 reads YYDKDF (reference sequence). The CDR3 length is 15 residues. The germline V and J ends were trimmed by 0 bases and 8 bases, with 13 bases remaining between them. The CDR3: CATSRDLRGGEKLFF. In nucleotides, the CDR3 is TGTGCCACCAGCAGAGATCTCCGGGGGGGAGAAAAACTGTTTTTT.

This chain links TRBV2 with TRBJ2-2, with D possibly matching TRBD1 (5 bases). This CDR3 has 14 residues. CDR1 and CDR2 from the germline V gene are SNHLY and FYNNEI. V was clipped by 2 bases and J by 6 bases, with 10 bases between them. The CDR3 nucleotides are TGTGCCAGCAGTGAACGGCCCAGGGCCGGGGAGCTGTTTTTT. Its protein is CASSERPRAGELFF.

V and J are TRBV2 and TRBJ1-4; 7 bases line up with TRBD1. CDR1 SNHLY and CDR2 FYNNEI come from the germline V gene. V dropped 5 bases and J dropped 5; count of bases not matched to a gene: 5. CDR3 size: 14 residues. The CDR3 is CASSWTGDNEKLFF. The CDR3 nucleotides are TGTGCCAGCAGTTGGACAGGCGACAATGAAAAACTGTTTTTT.

The chain combines TRBV5-1 with TRBJ2-2; a weak D match, TRBD1 (5 bases). This CDR3 spans 17 amino acids. Trimming left V 0 bases short and J 5 bases short, with 17 bases between. Looked up from germline, CDR1 is SGHRS and CDR2 is YFSETQ. The CDR3 loop is CASSLGTGRVATGELFF. CDR3 DNA sequence: TGCGCCAGCAGCTTGGGCACGGGCAGGGTAGCAACCGGGGAGCTGTTTTTT.

To note about this clone: In the same sample, other DNA sequences code for this CDR3. This sequence joins TRBV7-3 and TRBJ1-1; weak D call: TRBD1 (6 bases). This CDR3 is 13 amino acids long. CDR1 and CDR2 (germline): SGHTA, FQGTGA. Deletions cut 4 bases from V and 1 base from J, with 7 bases between. The CDR3 coding sequence is TGTGCCAGCAGCTCGGACAGGAACACTGAAGCTTTCTTT. This encodes CASSSDRNTEAFF.

This clone was detected once. The chain combines TRBV10-3 with TRBJ1-3, with a possible D match to TRBD1 (5 bases). The germline V gene encodes CDR1 ENHRY and CDR2 SYGVKD. The V end lost 6 bases, the J end lost 2 bases, and 11 bases lay between the germline ends. The CDR3 consists of 14 residues. CDR3 sequence: CAISSGGPGNTIYF. The CDR3 bases are TGTGCCATCAGCTCCGGGGGTCCTGGAAACACCATATATTTT.

The V and J genes are TRBV14 and TRBJ1-2; D gene uncertain. The length of the CDR3 is 14 residues. Germline V gives CDR1 SGHDN, CDR2 FVKESK. V was trimmed by 0 bases and J by 7 bases, leaving 12 bases between them. The CDR3 coding sequence is TGTGCCAGCAGCCAAGATCAATTAGTGGTTGGCTACACCTTC. It specifies CASSQDQLVVGYTF.

The gene calls are TRBV19 and TRBJ1-5; D may be TRBD1 (6 bases). The CDR3 spans 15 residues. Per the germline V gene, CDR1 is LNHDA and CDR2 is SQIVND (reference sequence). V dropped 5 bases and J dropped 0 bases, with 11 bases sitting between them. CDR3 nucleotides: TGTGCCAGTAGTGACGGACAGCTTAGCAATCAGCCCCAGCATTTT. This translates into CASSDGQLSNQPQHF.

The chain has TRBV18 and TRBJ2-2, with TRBD1 matching 9 bases. The CDR3 is made up of 16 amino acids. Germline loops: CDR1 KGHSH, CDR2 LQKENI. The J segment lost 3 bases and the V segment lost 1 base, leaving 3 bases of the junction unmatched. The CDR3 region has the DNA TGTGCCAGCTCACCACGTGGGACAGGGTACACCGGGGAGCTGTTTTTT. Translating gives CASSPRGTGYTGELFF.

The chain carries TRBV7-3 and TRBJ2-1; D call uncertain. Germline CDR1 is SGHTA and CDR2 is FQGTGA. The CDR3 covers 12 residues. Deletions cut 5 bases from V and 5 bases from J, with 7 bases between. This chain's CDR3 is CASSLADNEQFF. In nucleotides, the CDR3 is TGTGCCAGCAGCCTGGCGGACAATGAGCAGTTCTTC.

This chain connects TRBV9 to TRBJ2-3, with D perhaps TRBD1 (6 bases). Germline V lookup: CDR1 SGDLS, CDR2 YYNGEE. V lost 4 bases and J lost 0, with 12 bases in between. There are 15 residues in the CDR3. CDR3 residues: CASSPPGTSTDTQYF. Written as DNA, the CDR3 is TGTGCCAGCAGCCCCCCGGGGACAAGCACAGATACGCAGTATTTT.

The V and J genes are TRBV19 and TRBJ1-1; D not certain. The CDR3 runs to 14 residues. The germline CDR1 and CDR2 sequences are LNHDA and SQIVND (reference sequence). The V gene lost 7 bases and the J gene lost 1 base, with 13 bases spanning the gap. For the CDR3, the DNA is TGTGCCAGTATCCCCCGTCGGGAGAACACTGAAGCTTTCTTT. This encodes CASIPRRENTEAFF. Variable domain in full (rest from reference TRBV19 and TRBJ1-1): DGGITQSPKYLFRKEGQNVTLSCEQNLNHDAMYWYRQDPGQGLRLIYYSQIVNDFQKGDIAEGYSVSREKKESFPLTVTSAQKNPTAFYLCASIPRRENTEAFFGQGTRLTVV.

This clone has only a few counts. The V and J genes are TRBV15 and TRBJ1-2, with TRBD1 identical over 9 bases. Germline CDR1 LNHNV, CDR2 YYDKDF (reference sequence). The CDR3 totals 15 residues. V was pared by 0 bases and J by 8 bases, with 7 bases of the junction left unmatched. CDR3 in amino acids: CATSRDGTGLWGYTF. The CDR3, as DNA: TGTGCCACCAGCAGAGATGGGACAGGGCTTTGGGGCTACACCTTC.

V usage is TRBV7-6 and J usage is TRBJ2-3; D call uncertain. Looked up from germline, CDR1 is SGHVS and CDR2 is FNYEAQ. This CDR3 contains 18 residues. With 1 base removed from V and 2 bases from J, the gap between germline ends came to 19 bases. The chain's CDR3 is CASSLESVGRRFTDTQYF. CDR3 in DNA: TGTGCCAGCAGCTTAGAATCCGTCGGCCGACGATTCACAGATACGCAGTATTTT.

This sequence joins TRBV3-1 (or the pseudogene TRBV3-2) and TRBJ1-1; D remains unclear. Germline V lookup: CDR1 LGHDT, CDR2 YNNKEL (reference sequence). The V and J ends lost 4 bases and 0 bases respectively, with 9 bases between them. The CDR3 has 14 residues. In DNA form, the CDR3 reads TGTGCCAGCAGCCGTCAAACTATGAACACTGAAGCTTTCTTT. Translated, it gives CASSRQTMNTEAFF.

The rearrangement uses TRBV5-8 and TRBJ1-3, with TRBD1 matching 7 bases. After removal of 4 bases from V and 5 bases from J, the junction contained 15 bases not matched to a gene. Germline V gene lookup returns CDR1 SGHTS and CDR2 YDEGEE. The CDR3 has 17 amino acids. The CDR3 loop reads CASSTRDSFNPRNTIYF. For the CDR3, the DNA is TGTGCCAGCAGCACCCGGGACAGCTTTAACCCGCGAAACACCATATATTTT.

The count of this clone is one. This sequence joins TRBV2 and TRBJ1-5, with D possibly matching TRBD1 (5 bases). Germline lookup yields CDR1 SNHLY and CDR2 FYNNEI. The CDR3 sequence is 15 residues long. The V and J ends lost 3 bases and 2 bases respectively, with 11 bases between them. CDR3 nucleotides: TGTGCCAGCAGTGAGATAGGAGGGGGCAATCAGCCCCAGCATTTT. It encodes CASSEIGGGNQPQHF.